This T cell receptor beta chain came from a study of identical twins. V trimming: 3 bases; J trimming: 5 bases; junction bases outside the gene matches: 7. Looked up from germline, CDR1 is MNHNS and CDR2 is SASEGT. The CDR3 loop spans 16 amino acids. One entry per CDR3 protein results from TCRdb running MiXCR on the 5' RACE reads. The sample has 400,000 to 500,000 distinct CDR3 sequences, roughly 20% seen once. This rearrangement joins TRBV6-1 to TRBJ1-1; 12 nucleotides agree with TRBD1. Material for sequencing was naive T cells sorted from blood. This receptor was identified in a man in his forties or fifties in good health. In DNA form, the CDR3 reads TGTGCCAGCAGTGACGGGACAGGGGGCTGGAGGACTGAAGCTTTCTTT. It is translated as CASSDGTGGWRTEAFF.